This entry concerns a single T cell receptor beta chain. This clone was recorded a few times. It has no much larger one-base neighbor in the sample; base qualities were not kept. This entry is derived from a study of graft-versus-host responses after intestinal transplantation (dated by TCRdb to about 2021). As for the study more broadly: The transplants that recipients received were multivisceral, liver-intestinal, or isolated intestinal. Alloreactive clones were identified by sequencing pre-transplant mixed lymphocyte reaction products and comparing them with unstimulated pre-transplant donor and recipient T cells. Donor T cell macrochimerism was defined as a peak of at least 4% donor T cells among recipient peripheral blood mononuclear cells. Of the 20 to 30 intestinal transplant recipients enrolled in the cohort, one of whom was a retransplant, a few patients without pretransplant specimens were excluded. All recipients received anti-thymocyte globulin induction followed by maintenance tacrolimus and steroids for 3 to 4 years. Rather than going through the commercial service, samples from a few later patients were sequenced in-house on an Illumina MiSeq and processed with MiXCR. After intestinal transplantation, graft-versus-host and host-versus-graft alloreactive T cell clones were followed in the graft, circulation and bone marrow using bulk TCR-beta CDR3 sequencing.

Library generation was performed with the immunoSEQ multiplex PCR assay. For most patients, genomic DNA was isolated with the Qiagen DNeasy Blood and Tissue Kit and sent frozen to Adaptive Biotechnologies for TCR sequencing. Adaptive Biotechnologies carried out high-throughput TCR-beta CDR3 sequencing of genomic DNA for most patients. Concerning the study's data processing: Adaptive's ImmunoSEQ software supplied the TCR sequencing data for around 17 patients, while MiXCR and VDJtools were used to process a few other patients. To correct CD4 versus CD8 sorting errors, any sequence found in both subsets at a frequency ratio below 5:1 was removed. CDR3 nucleotide sequences shared by donor and recipient were removed because the origin of these sequences could not be assigned. To be classed as alloreactive, a clone needed at least 2-fold expansion over unstimulated cells and a minimum CFSE-low frequency of 0.002% (template counts) or 0.001% (read counts). Clones were considered mappable if detected in sequenced pre-transplant spleen, lymph node, or MLR CFSE-low populations of the donor or recipient. Cumulative frequency of alloreactive clones was calculated as a percentage of all sequences weighted by copy number. What TCRdb holds here is the immuneACCESS table cut down to in-frame rearrangements. Part of the clones is not present; checked against another copy, under half of the missing clones reflect an unresolved V gene, and the others are unexplained. That table is the source of V, J and clone size, and D and trimming were worked out from the DNA. For this sample the table gives roughly 1,900 clones, of which about two fifths were detected only once. The ten largest clonotypes hold around 9.5% of the sample.

The meaning of the sample's time point label: cells obtained before transplantation from donor or recipient. In the mixed lymphocyte reactions, approximately 200,000 CFSE-labeled pre-transplant responders were plated with approximately 200,000 irradiated violet-dye-labeled stimulators and cultured for 5 to 7 days. After the mixed lymphocyte reaction, proliferating CD3+CD4+CFSE-low and CD3+CD8+CFSE-low responder cells were FACS-sorted on a BD Influx sorter. Results and caveats for the whole study, not just this receptor: Early after transplant, peak levels of circulating GvH clones were associated with declines in HvG clones. Conclusions were limited by the relatively low number and heterogeneity of intestinal transplant patients. In patients with donor T cell macrochimerism, the allografts had high GvH to HvG T cell clonal ratios. GvH clones were detected in recipient bone marrow, and some of these GvH clones were observed earlier in ileal mucosa or blood, consistent with an intestinal mucosal origin.

Germline trimming: 3 bases from V, 6 bases from J; junction bases outside gene matches: 2. The germline V gene (reference sequence) yields SEHNR for CDR1 and FQNEAQ for CDR2. There are 12 amino acids in the CDR3, from cysteine to phenylalanine inclusive. The entry retains the CDR3 DNA only, 36 bases that are in frame from base 1. The rearranged chain carries TRBV7-9 and TRBJ2-7; 7 bases in between match TRBD1. The source material was alloreactive CD8+ T cells from a mixed lymphocyte reaction culture, sampled before transplantation. The cell subset or site tag for this specimen amounts to: CFSE-low proliferating T cells sorted from roughly 6-day pre-transplant mixed lymphocyte reaction (GvH or HvG direction). The TCR was taken from a human patient who was an organ donor for intestinal transplantation. The CDR3: CASSFGTAEQYF. The base sequence is TGTGCCAGCAGCTTCGGGACAGCCGAGCAGTACTTC. Full variable domain (CDR3 extended with the reference TRBV7-9 and TRBJ2-7 proteins): DTGVSQNPRHKITKRGQNVTFRCDPISEHNRLYWYRQTLGQGPEFLTYFQNEAQLEKSRLLSDRFSAERPKGSFSTLEIQRTEQGDSAMYLCASSFGTAEQYFGPGTRLTVT.